Listed below are T cell receptor beta chains from one sample, sequenced in a study of shared clonotypes between healthy human individuals. TCRdb's table, derived via immunoSEQ multiplex PCR, lists solely in-frame clones and lacks some. Of roughly 520,000 clones detected, roughly 95% appear once; the ten largest clones hold around 0.066%. The sequenced material came from naive CD4+ T cells sorted from blood. These receptors all come from a woman aged 30 to 39 in good health. CDR3s include the opening cysteine and the closing phenylalanine or tryptophan. The D gene is left open where the match is weak. Part of the rows lack a size; the others show once, few, many or a class for expanded clones.

v_call: TRBV19; d_call: TRBD1; j_call: TRBJ1-2; clone_size: -; cdr3_nt: TGTGCCAGTAGTGCGGGTGAGGGGGCCCCCGGCTATGGCTACACCTTC; cdr3_aa: CASSAGEGAPGYGYTF
v_call: TRBV5-1; d_call: TRBD1; j_call: TRBJ2-1; clone_size: -; cdr3_nt: TGCGCCAGCAGCTCTTGGACAGGGGGCCACAATGAGCAGTTCTTC; cdr3_aa: CASSSWTGGHNEQFF
v_call: TRBV18; d_call: TRBD2; j_call: TRBJ2-1; clone_size: few; cdr3_nt: TGTGCCAGCTCACCAAAAATCGGGACTAGCGGGAGTAGGCTGTTCTTC; cdr3_aa: CASSPKIGTSGSRLFF
v_call: TRBV5-4; d_call: TRBD2; j_call: TRBJ2-3; clone_size: -; cdr3_nt: TGTGCCAGCAGCTTGAGGCTAGCGGGAGGACCTGGCACAGATACGCAGTATTTT; cdr3_aa: CASSLRLAGGPGTDTQYF
v_call: TRBV10-2; d_call: -; j_call: TRBJ2-6; clone_size: once; cdr3_nt: TGCGCCAGCAGATGGACCCACCGCTCTGGGGCCAACGTCCTGACTTTC; cdr3_aa: CASRWTHRSGANVLTF
v_call: TRBV30; d_call: TRBD2; j_call: TRBJ2-5; clone_size: -; cdr3_nt: TGTGCCTGGAGAGTAGGACTAGCGGGTCCAGAGACCCAGTACTTC; cdr3_aa: CAWRVGLAGPETQYF
v_call: TRBV25-1; d_call: -; j_call: TRBJ2-4; clone_size: -; cdr3_nt: TGTGCCAGCAGTGAGGGACCTGGGAACATTCAGTACTTC; cdr3_aa: CASSEGPGNIQYF
v_call: TRBV5-6; d_call: -; j_call: TRBJ2-5; clone_size: once; cdr3_nt: TGTGCCAGCAGCTTGAATACCCAAATGCAGGAGACCCAGTACTTC; cdr3_aa: CASSLNTQMQETQYF
v_call: TRBV23-1; d_call: -; j_call: TRBJ2-5; clone_size: -; cdr3_nt: TGCGCCCACCTCCCGGGGACAACCCCCGAGACCCAGTACTTC; cdr3_aa: CAHLPGTTPETQYF
v_call: TRBV7-2; d_call: TRBD1; j_call: TRBJ1-2; clone_size: -; cdr3_nt: TGTGCCAGCAGCTTAGCGAGTGACAGGGCCAACTATGGCTACACCTTC; cdr3_aa: CASSLASDRANYGYTF
v_call: TRBV5-1; d_call: -; j_call: TRBJ2-5; clone_size: -; cdr3_nt: TGCGCCAGCAGCTTGGGGACAGCGGCAGAGACCCAGTACTTC; cdr3_aa: CASSLGTAAETQYF
v_call: TRBV19; d_call: -; j_call: TRBJ2-7; clone_size: once; cdr3_nt: TGTGCCAGTAGTAAACAGGGGGCGATGAGCGGGAGGGCCTTTATGTACGAGCAGTACTTC; cdr3_aa: CASSKQGAMSGRAFMYEQYF
v_call: TRBV29-1; d_call: -; j_call: TRBJ2-3; clone_size: -; cdr3_nt: TGCAGCGTTGGGCTCCGGCTCACAGATACGCAGTATTTT; cdr3_aa: CSVGLRLTDTQYF
v_call: TRBV7-9; d_call: -; j_call: TRBJ2-7; clone_size: -; cdr3_nt: TGTGCCAGCACCCCCGGTGCTTCAGGTTACGAGCAGTACTTC; cdr3_aa: CASTPGASGYEQYF
v_call: TRBV6-5; d_call: -; j_call: TRBJ1-1; clone_size: -; cdr3_nt: TGTGCCATAAAAAAGGGAGGGACTCACGTCGAAGCTTTCTTT; cdr3_aa: CAIKKGGTHVEAFF
v_call: TRBV7-2; d_call: -; j_call: TRBJ2-7; clone_size: -; cdr3_nt: TGTGCCAGCAGCTGGGACGCAGGGAACTACGAGCAGTACTTC; cdr3_aa: CASSWDAGNYEQYF
v_call: TRBV11-2; d_call: -; j_call: TRBJ1-2; clone_size: -; cdr3_nt: TGTGCCAGCAGGACCCGGGACCGAATTAACTATGGCTACACCTTC; cdr3_aa: CASRTRDRINYGYTF
v_call: TRBV18; d_call: -; j_call: TRBJ2-1; clone_size: -; cdr3_nt: TGTGCCAGCTCACCTCAGGGGGGACCAAGGAATGAGCAGTTCTTC; cdr3_aa: CASSPQGGPRNEQFF